The clone carrying this T cell receptor beta chain was counted at least ten times. Measured with immunoSEQ multiplex PCR; TCRdb has only the in-frame clones, and not every one. The repertoire holds 85,000 to 95,000 clones, with roughly 91% as singletons. The data belong to a study of T cell changes during pregnancy in multiple sclerosis. V lost 1 base to trimming and J lost 7 bases; unmatched junction nucleotides: 5. Germline V gene sequence: CDR1 MDHEN, CDR2 SYDVKM. The length of the CDR3 is 14 residues. The chain is built from TRBV28 and TRBJ1-2; TRBD1 agrees at 8 bases. The sample consisted of peripheral blood, taken after pregnancy. This receptor was identified in a female donor in good health, enrolled as a control in a pregnancy study. The CDR3 DNA reads as TGTGCCAGCAGTTTATTACAGGGGGGAAGTGGCTACACCTTC. Encoded protein: CASSLLQGGSGYTF.